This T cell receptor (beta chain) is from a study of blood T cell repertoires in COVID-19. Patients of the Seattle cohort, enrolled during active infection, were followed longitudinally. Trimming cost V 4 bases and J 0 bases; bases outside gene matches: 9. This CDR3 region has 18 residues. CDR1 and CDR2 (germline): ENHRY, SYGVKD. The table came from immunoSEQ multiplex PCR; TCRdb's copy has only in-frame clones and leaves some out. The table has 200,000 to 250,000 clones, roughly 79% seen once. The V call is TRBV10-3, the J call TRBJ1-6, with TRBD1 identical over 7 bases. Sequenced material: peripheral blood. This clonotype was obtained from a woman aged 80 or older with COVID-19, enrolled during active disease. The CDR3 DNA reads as TGTGCCATCAGTGTCGGACAGGCCGGGGGCTCCTATAATTCACCCCTCCACTTT. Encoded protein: CAISVGQAGGSYNSPLHF.